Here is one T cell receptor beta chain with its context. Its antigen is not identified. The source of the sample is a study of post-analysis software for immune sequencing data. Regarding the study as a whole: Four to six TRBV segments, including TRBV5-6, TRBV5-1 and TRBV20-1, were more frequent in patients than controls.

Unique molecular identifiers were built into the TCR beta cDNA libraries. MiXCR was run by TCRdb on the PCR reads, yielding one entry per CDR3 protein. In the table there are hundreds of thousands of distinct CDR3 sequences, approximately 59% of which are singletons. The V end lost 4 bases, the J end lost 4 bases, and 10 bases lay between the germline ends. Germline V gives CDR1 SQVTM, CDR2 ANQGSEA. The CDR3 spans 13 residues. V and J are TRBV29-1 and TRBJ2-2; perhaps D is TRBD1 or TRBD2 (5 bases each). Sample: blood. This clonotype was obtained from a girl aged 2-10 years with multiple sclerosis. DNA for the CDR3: TGCAGCGTTGCTCAAGGGACCACCGGGGAGCTGTTTTTT. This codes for CSVAQGTTGELFF.